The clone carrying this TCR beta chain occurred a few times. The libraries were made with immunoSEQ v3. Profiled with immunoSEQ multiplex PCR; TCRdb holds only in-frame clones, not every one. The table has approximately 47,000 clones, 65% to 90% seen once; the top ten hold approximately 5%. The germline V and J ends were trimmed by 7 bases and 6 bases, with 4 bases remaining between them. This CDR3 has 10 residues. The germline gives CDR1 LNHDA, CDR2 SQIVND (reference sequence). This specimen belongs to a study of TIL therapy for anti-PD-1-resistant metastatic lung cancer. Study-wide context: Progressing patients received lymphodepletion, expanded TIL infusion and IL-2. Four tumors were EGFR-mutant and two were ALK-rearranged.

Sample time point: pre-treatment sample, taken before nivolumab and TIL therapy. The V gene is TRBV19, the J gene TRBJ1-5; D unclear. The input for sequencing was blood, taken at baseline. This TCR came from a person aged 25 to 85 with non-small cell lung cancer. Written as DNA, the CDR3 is TGTGCCAGTAATCGTCAGCCCCAGCATTTT. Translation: CASNRQPQHF.